The rows below give T cell receptor beta chains drawn from one sample of a study of CD8 T cells in ankylosing spondylitis. TCRdb fed the 5' RACE reads into MiXCR, producing one record per CDR3 protein. The sample lists about 220,000 distinct CDR3 sequences, roughly 26% occurring once. Sequencing was performed on blood, either unsorted or a sorted T cell fraction (not recorded which). These receptors were taken from a male donor with ankylosing spondylitis or in good health (not recorded which). CDR3s include the opening cysteine and the closing phenylalanine or tryptophan. A D gene is named only where the DNA matches it firmly. The listing skips clone size in some rows; elsewhere it reads once, few, many or a size class.

v_gene: TRBV4-2; j_gene: TRBJ2-7; d_gene: -; abundance: many; CDR3nt: TGTGCCAGCAGCCAAGGGATGTCAGTGCAGTACTTC; CDR3aa: CASSQGMSVQYF
v_gene: TRBV5-1; j_gene: TRBJ2-1; d_gene: TRBD1; abundance: many; CDR3nt: TGCGCCAGCAGCCTCAGGGGGCCGGACAATGAGCAGTTCTTC; CDR3aa: CASSLRGPDNEQFF
v_gene: TRBV11-1; j_gene: TRBJ2-5; d_gene: -; abundance: many; CDR3nt: TGTGCCAGCAGCTTAGCGCCGAGCGAGAAGGAGACCCAGTACTTC; CDR3aa: CASSLAPSEKETQYF
v_gene: TRBV29-1; j_gene: TRBJ2-1; d_gene: -; abundance: -; CDR3nt: TGCAGCGTGGGCAGGGTTCTTCACAATGAGCAGTTCTTC; CDR3aa: CSVGRVLHNEQFF
v_gene: TRBV29-1; j_gene: TRBJ2-5; d_gene: -; abundance: -; CDR3nt: TGCAGCGTCCCAGGGGATATAGCGGGAGAGACCCAGTACTTC; CDR3aa: CSVPGDIAGETQYF
v_gene: TRBV6-5; j_gene: TRBJ2-7; d_gene: -; abundance: -; CDR3nt: TGTGCCAGCTCCTCCGGGACTTTCCAGTACTTC; CDR3aa: CASSSGTFQYF
v_gene: TRBV12-3/TRBV12-4; j_gene: TRBJ2-3; d_gene: TRBD2; abundance: -; CDR3nt: TGTGCCAGCAGCATTAGCGGGAGGTACGGCACAGATACGCAGTATTTT; CDR3aa: CASSISGRYGTDTQYF
v_gene: TRBV25-1; j_gene: TRBJ2-7; d_gene: TRBD1; abundance: many; CDR3nt: TGTGCCAGCAGCCGGACAGGGGGTTCCTACGAGCAGTACTTC; CDR3aa: CASSRTGGSYEQYF
v_gene: TRBV7-8; j_gene: TRBJ2-4; d_gene: -; abundance: many; CDR3nt: TGTGCCAGCAGCTTAGACCGAGACAACATTCAGTACTTC; CDR3aa: CASSLDRDNIQYF
v_gene: TRBV12-3/TRBV12-4; j_gene: TRBJ1-4; d_gene: -; abundance: -; CDR3nt: TGTGCCAGCAGTTCAGCGGGGGCAGGAGAAGAAAAACTGTTTTTT; CDR3aa: CASSSAGAGEEKLFF
v_gene: TRBV10-3; j_gene: TRBJ2-5; d_gene: -; abundance: few; CDR3nt: TGTGCCATCAGTGATCTAGAGACCCAGTACTTC; CDR3aa: CAISDLETQYF
v_gene: TRBV29-1; j_gene: TRBJ1-1; d_gene: -; abundance: few; CDR3nt: TGCAGCGTATCCGGCATCATGAACACTGAAGCTTTCTTT; CDR3aa: CSVSGIMNTEAFF
v_gene: TRBV2; j_gene: TRBJ2-2; d_gene: TRBD1; abundance: many; CDR3nt: TGTGCCAGCAGCAGGGGGCCGAACACCGGGGAGCTGTTTTTT; CDR3aa: CASSRGPNTGELFF
v_gene: TRBV2; j_gene: TRBJ1-3; d_gene: -; abundance: many; CDR3nt: TGTGCCAGCAGTCAAGCCCAGGCGAGCTCTGGAAACACCATATATTTT; CDR3aa: CASSQAQASSGNTIYF
v_gene: TRBV27; j_gene: TRBJ1-6; d_gene: -; abundance: many; CDR3nt: TGTGCCAGCAGCCTTTCGTCAGATTGGGGTTCACCCCTCCACTTT; CDR3aa: CASSLSSDWGSPLHF
v_gene: TRBV11-1; j_gene: TRBJ2-1; d_gene: TRBD1; abundance: -; CDR3nt: TGTGCCAGCAGCCCCCGACAAAAACCGGGACAGGCCTACAATGAGCAGTTCTTC; CDR3aa: CASSPRQKPGQAYNEQFF
v_gene: TRBV2; j_gene: TRBJ2-1; d_gene: -; abundance: -; CDR3nt: TGTGCCAGCAGAACGAATAGTTATGAGCAGTTCTTC; CDR3aa: CASRTNSYEQFF
v_gene: TRBV29-1; j_gene: TRBJ2-1; d_gene: TRBD1; abundance: many; CDR3nt: TGCAGCGGGACAGGGGCCTACAATGAGCAGTTCTTC; CDR3aa: CSGTGAYNEQFF
v_gene: TRBV12-3/TRBV12-4; j_gene: TRBJ2-1; d_gene: -; abundance: -; CDR3nt: TGTGCCAGCAGTTCCCAGGTCGTAGGGGAGCAGTTCTTC; CDR3aa: CASSSQVVGEQFF
v_gene: TRBV20-1; j_gene: TRBJ1-6; d_gene: TRBD1; abundance: few; CDR3nt: TGCAGTGCTAGAACGACCGGGACAGGAGATTCACCCCTCCACTTT; CDR3aa: CSARTTGTGDSPLHF
v_gene: TRBV5-1; j_gene: TRBJ2-1; d_gene: -; abundance: -; CDR3nt: TGCGCCAGCAGCTTGTTTCAGGGGGGCGGCAATGAGCAGTTCTTC; CDR3aa: CASSLFQGGGNEQFF
v_gene: TRBV19; j_gene: TRBJ2-7; d_gene: TRBD1; abundance: -; CDR3nt: TGTGCCAGTAGTCCCGGAGGACAGGCGTTATTCCACGAGCAGTACTTC; CDR3aa: CASSPGGQALFHEQYF